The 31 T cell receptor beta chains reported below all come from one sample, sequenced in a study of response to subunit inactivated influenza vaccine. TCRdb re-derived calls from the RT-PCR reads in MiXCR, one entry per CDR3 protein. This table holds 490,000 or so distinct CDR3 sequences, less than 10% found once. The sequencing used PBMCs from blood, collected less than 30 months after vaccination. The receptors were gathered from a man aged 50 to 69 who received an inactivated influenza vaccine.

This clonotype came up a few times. CDR3 in amino acids: CASSLKGQGHLDEQFF. The CDR3 nucleotides read TGCGCCAGCAGCTTGAAGGGACAGGGGCACCTAGATGAGCAGTTCTTC. The chain has TRBV5-1 and TRBJ2-1, with TRBD1 identical over 10 bases. The CDR3 sequence is 16 residues long. CDR1 is SGHRS, CDR2 YFSETQ, per germline. V lost 1 base and J lost 8; bases outside the gene matches: 9.

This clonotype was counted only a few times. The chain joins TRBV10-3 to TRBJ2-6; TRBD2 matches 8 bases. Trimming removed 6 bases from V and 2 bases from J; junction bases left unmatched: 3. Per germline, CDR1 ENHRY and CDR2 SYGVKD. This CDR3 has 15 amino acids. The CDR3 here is CAISGGGAGANVLTF. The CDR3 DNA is TGTGCCATCAGCGGGGGGGGGGCTGGGGCCAACGTCCTGACTTTC.

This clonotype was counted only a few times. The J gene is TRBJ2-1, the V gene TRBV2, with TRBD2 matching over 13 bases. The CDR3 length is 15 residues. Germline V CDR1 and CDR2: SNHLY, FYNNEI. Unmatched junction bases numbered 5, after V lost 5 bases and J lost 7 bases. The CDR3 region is CASSKLAGGINEQFF. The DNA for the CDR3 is TGTGCCAGCAGTAAACTAGCGGGAGGGATAAATGAGCAGTTCTTC.

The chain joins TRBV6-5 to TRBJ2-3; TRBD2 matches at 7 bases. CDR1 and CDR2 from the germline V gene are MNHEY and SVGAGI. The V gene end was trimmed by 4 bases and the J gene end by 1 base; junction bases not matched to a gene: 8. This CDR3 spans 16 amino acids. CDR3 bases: TGTGCCAGCAGTTCCCTCGGCGCGGGAGGCACAGATACGCAGTATTTT. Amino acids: CASSSLGAGGTDTQYF.

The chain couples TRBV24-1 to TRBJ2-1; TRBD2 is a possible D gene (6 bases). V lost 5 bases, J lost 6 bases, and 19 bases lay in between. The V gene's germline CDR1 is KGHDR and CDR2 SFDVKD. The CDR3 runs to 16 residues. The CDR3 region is CATSAGSGYSRNEQFF. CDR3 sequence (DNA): TGTGCCACCAGTGCCGGTAGCGGATACTCTCGCAATGAGCAGTTCTTC.

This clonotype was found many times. The CDR3 loop reads CASSQEANGRYNEQFF. The CDR3 DNA is TGCGCCAGCAGCCAAGAGGCGAACGGCCGGTACAATGAGCAGTTCTTC. This chain joins TRBV4-3 and TRBJ2-1; unclear D gene. The CDR3 consists of 16 residues. V was trimmed by 0 bases and J by 4 bases, leaving 13 bases between them. Germline V lookup: CDR1 LGHNA, CDR2 YSLEER.

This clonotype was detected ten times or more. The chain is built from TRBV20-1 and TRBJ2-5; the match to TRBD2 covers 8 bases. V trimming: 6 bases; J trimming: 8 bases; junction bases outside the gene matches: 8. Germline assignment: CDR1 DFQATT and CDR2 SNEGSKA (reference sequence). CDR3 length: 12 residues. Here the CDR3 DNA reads TGCAGTGCCCTTGGACTAGCCGGAACCCAGTACTTC. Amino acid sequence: CSALGLAGTQYF.

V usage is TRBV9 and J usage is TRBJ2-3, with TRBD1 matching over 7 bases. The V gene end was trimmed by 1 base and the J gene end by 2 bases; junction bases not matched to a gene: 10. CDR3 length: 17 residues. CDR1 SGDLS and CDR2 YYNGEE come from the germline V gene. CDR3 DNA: TGTGCCAGCAGCGTAACCGTCCGGGACAGAGACACAGATACGCAGTATTTT. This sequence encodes CASSVTVRDRDTDTQYF.

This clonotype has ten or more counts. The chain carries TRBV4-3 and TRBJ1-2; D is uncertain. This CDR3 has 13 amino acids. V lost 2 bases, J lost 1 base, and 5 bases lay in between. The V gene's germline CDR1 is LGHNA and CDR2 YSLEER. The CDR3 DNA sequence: TGCGCCAGCAGCCAAAACAGTAACTATGGCTACACCTTC. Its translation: CASSQNSNYGYTF.

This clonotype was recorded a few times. The CDR3 DNA follows: TGTGCCAGCAGTTACTCTAGCGGGAGGTCTAGCACAGATACGCAGTATTTT. Translation: CASSYSSGRSSTDTQYF. The rearrangement uses TRBV6-5 and TRBJ2-3, with TRBD2 matching 10 bases. CDR3 size: 17 residues. Germline V gene lookup returns CDR1 MNHEY and CDR2 SVGAGI. The ends lost 0 bases at V and 0 bases at J; junction bases unmatched: 3.

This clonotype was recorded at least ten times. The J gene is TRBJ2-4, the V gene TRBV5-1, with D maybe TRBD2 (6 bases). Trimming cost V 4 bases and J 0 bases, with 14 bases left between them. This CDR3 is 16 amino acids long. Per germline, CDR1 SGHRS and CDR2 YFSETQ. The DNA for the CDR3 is TGCGCCAGCAGCACTGGGACTCCTGTAGCCAAAAACATTCAGTACTTC. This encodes CASSTGTPVAKNIQYF.

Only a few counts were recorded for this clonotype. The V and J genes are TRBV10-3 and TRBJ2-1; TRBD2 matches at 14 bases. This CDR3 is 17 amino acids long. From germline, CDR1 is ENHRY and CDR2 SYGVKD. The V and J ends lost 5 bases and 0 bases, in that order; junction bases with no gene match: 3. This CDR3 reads CAISSGTSGGSYNEQFF. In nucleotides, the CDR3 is TGTGCCATCAGTTCCGGGACTAGCGGGGGCTCCTACAATGAGCAGTTCTTC.

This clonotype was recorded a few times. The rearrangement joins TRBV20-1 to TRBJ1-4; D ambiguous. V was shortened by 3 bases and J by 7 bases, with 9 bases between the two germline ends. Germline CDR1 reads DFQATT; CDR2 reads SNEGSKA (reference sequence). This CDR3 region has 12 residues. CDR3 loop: CSASDDAEKLFF. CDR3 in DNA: TGCAGTGCTAGCGACGATGCTGAAAAACTGTTTTTT.

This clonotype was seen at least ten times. CDR3 DNA: TGCGCCAGCAGCCCCAGGGGAGCGGGCACAGATACGCAGTATTTT. Its translation: CASSPRGAGTDTQYF. The chain combines TRBV5-1 with TRBJ2-3, with D perhaps TRBD1 (6 bases). This CDR3 region has 15 residues. V was cut by 4 bases and J by 1 base, with 13 bases left in between. The germline V gene encodes CDR1 SGHRS and CDR2 YFSETQ.

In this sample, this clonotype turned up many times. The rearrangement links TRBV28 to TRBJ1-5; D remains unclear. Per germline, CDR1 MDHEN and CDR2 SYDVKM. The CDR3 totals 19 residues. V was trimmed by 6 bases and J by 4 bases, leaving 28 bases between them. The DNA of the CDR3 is TGTGCCAGCAGCCTAGTGGAGAGGGTAAGACTCCTAAATAATCAGCCCCAGCATTTT. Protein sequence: CASSLVERVRLLNNQPQHF.

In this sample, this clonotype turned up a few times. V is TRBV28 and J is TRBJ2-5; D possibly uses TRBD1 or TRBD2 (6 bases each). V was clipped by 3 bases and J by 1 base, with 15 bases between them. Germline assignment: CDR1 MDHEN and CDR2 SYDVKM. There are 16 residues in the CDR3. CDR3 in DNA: TGTGCCAGCAGTTTTACGGGGGCTACGTCCCAAGAGACCCAGTACTTC. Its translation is CASSFTGATSQETQYF.

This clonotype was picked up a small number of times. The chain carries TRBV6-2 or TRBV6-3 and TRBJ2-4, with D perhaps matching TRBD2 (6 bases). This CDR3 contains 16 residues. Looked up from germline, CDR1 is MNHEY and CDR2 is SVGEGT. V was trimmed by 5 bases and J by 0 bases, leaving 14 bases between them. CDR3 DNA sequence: TGTGCCAGCAGTCGTTCCGGAGGGCTAGCCAAAAACATTCAGTACTTC. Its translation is CASSRSGGLAKNIQYF.

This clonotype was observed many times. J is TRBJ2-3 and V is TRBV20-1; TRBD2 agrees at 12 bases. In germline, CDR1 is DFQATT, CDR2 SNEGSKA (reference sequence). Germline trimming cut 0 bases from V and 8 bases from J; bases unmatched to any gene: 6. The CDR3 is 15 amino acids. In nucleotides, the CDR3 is TGCAGTGCTAGAGAACTAGCGGGAGGACACGGTACGCAGTATTTT. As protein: CSARELAGGHGTQYF.

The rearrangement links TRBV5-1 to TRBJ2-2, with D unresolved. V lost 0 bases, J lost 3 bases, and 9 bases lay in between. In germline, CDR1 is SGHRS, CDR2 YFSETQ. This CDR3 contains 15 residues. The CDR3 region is CASSLGWGYTGELFF. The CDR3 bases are TGCGCCAGCAGCTTGGGCTGGGGTTACACCGGGGAGCTGTTTTTT.

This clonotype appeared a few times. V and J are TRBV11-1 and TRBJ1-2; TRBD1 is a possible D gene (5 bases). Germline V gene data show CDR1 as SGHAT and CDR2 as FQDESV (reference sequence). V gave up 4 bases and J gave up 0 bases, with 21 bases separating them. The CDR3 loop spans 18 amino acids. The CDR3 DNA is TGTGCCAGCAGCTCCCGAGGAGGGGCACAGATCACTAACTATGGCTACACCTTC. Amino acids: CASSSRGGAQITNYGYTF.

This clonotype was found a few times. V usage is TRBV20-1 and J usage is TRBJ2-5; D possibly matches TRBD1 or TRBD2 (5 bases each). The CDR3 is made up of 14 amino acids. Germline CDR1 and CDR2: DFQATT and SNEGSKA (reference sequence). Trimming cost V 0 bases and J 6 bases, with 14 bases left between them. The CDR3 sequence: CSARDVGGGKTQYF. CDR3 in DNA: TGCAGTGCTAGAGATGTTGGGGGTGGGAAGACCCAGTACTTC.

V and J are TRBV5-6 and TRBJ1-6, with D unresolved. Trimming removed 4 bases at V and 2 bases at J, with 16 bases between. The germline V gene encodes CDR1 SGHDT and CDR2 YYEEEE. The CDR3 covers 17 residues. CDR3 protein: CASSHSTGLPYNSPLHF. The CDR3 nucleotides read TGTGCCAGCAGCCACTCCACGGGGTTACCCTATAATTCACCCCTCCACTTT. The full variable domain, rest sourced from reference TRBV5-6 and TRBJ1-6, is DAGVTQSPTHLIKTRGQQVTLRCSPKSGHDTVSWYQQALGQGPQFIFQYYEEEERQRGNFPDRFSGHQFPNYSSELNVNALLLGDSALYLCASSHSTGLPYNSPLHFGNGTRLTVT.

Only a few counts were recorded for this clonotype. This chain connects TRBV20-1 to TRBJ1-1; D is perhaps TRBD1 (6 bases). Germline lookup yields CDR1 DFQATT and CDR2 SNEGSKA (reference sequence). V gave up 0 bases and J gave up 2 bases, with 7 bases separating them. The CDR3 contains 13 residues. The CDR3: CSAREDSNTEAFF. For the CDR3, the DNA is TGCAGTGCTAGAGAGGACAGTAACACTGAAGCTTTCTTT.

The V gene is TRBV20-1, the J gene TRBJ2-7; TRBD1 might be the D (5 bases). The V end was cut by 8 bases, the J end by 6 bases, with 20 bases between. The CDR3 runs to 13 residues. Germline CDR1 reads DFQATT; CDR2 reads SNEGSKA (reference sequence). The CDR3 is CSPVPQGLGEQYF. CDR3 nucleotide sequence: TGCAGTCCCGTCCCTCAGGGATTGGGCGAGCAGTACTTC.

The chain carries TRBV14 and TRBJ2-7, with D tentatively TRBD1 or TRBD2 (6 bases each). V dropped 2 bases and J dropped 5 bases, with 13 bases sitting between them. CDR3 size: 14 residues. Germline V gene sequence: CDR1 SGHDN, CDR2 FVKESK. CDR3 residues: CASSQTGAPHEQYF. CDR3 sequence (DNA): TGTGCCAGCAGCCAAACGGGGGCGCCCCACGAGCAGTACTTC.

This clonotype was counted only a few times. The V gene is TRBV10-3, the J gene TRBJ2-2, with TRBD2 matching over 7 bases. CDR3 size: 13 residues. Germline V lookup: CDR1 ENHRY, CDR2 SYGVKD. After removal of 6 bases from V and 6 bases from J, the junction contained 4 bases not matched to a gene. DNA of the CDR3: TGTGCCATCAGCGCTAGCGGTCCCGGGGAGCTGTTTTTT. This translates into CAISASGPGELFF.

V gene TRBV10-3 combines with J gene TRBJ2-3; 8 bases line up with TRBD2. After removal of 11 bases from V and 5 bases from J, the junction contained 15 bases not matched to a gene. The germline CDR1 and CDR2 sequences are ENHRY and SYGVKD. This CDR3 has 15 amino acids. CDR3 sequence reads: CAFSPRRGDGDTQYF. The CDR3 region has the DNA TGTGCCTTCTCACCAAGGCGGGGGGATGGAGATACGCAGTATTTT.

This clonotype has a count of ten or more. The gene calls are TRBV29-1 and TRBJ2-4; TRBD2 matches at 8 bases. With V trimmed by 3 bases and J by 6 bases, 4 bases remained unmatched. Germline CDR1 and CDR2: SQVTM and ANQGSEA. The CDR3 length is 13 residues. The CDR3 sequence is CSVERSGGNIQYF. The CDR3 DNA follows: TGCAGCGTTGAGCGGAGCGGGGGAAACATTCAGTACTTC.

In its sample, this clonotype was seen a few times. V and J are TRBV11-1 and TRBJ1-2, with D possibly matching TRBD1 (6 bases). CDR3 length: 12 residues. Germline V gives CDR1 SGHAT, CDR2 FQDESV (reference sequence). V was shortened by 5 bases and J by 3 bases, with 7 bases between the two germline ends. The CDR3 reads CASSKGDYGYTF. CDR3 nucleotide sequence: TGTGCCAGCAGCAAGGGGGACTATGGCTACACCTTC. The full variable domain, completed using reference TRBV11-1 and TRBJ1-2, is EAEVAQSPRYKITEKSQAVAFWCDPISGHATLYWYRQILGQGPELLVQFQDESVVDDSQLPKDRFSAERLKGVDSTLKIQPAELGDSAMYLCASSKGDYGYTFGSGTRLTVV.

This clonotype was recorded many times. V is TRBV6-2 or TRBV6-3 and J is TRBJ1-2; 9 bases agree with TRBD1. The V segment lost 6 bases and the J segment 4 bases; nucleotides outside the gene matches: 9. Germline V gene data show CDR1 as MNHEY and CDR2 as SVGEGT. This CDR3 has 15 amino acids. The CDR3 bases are TGTGCCAGCAGCGGACAGGGGCCTTACACCTATGGCTACACCTTC. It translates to CASSGQGPYTYGYTF.

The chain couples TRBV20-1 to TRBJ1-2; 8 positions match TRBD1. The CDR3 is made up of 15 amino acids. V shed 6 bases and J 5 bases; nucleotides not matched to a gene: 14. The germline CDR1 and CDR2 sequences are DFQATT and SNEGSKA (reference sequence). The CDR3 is CSASPGTGSRYGYTF. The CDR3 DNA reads TGCAGTGCCAGTCCCGGGACAGGTTCTCGGTATGGCTACACCTTC.